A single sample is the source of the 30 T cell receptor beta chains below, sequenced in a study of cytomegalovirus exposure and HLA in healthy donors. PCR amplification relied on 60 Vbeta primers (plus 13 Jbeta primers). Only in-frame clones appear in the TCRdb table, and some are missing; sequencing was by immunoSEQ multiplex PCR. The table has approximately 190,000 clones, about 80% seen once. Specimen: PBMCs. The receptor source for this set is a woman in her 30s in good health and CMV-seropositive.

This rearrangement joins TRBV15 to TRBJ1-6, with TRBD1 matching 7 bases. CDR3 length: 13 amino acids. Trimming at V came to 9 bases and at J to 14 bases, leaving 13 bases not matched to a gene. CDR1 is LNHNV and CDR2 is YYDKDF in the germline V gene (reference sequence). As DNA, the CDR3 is TGTGCCACACAGGGACAGTTTCTCCTCGCCCTCCACTTT. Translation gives CATQGQFLLALHF.

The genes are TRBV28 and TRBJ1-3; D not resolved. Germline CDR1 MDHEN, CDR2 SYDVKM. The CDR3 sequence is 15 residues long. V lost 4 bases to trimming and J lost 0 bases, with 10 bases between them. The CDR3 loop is CASSYSVTSGNTIYF. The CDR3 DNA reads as TGTGCCAGCAGTTACTCGGTCACCTCTGGAAACACCATATATTTT.

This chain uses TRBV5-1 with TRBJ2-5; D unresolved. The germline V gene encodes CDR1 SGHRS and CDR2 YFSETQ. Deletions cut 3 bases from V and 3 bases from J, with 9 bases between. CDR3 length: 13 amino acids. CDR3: CASSSDLEETQYF. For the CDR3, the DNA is TGCGCCAGCAGCTCTGACTTGGAAGAGACCCAGTACTTC. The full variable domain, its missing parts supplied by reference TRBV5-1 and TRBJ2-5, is KAGVTQTPRYLIKTRGQQVTLSCSPISGHRSVSWYQQTPGQGLQFLFEYFSETQRNKGNFPGRFSGRQFSNSRSEMNVSTLELGDSALYLCASSSDLEETQYFGPGTRLLVL.

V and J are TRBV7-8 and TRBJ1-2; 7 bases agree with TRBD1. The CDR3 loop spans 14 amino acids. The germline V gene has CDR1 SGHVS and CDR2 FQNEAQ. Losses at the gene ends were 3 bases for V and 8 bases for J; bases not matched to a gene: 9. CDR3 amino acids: CASSFNDRAPGYTF. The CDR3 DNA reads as TGTGCCAGCAGCTTCAACGACAGGGCACCCGGCTACACCTTC.

The CDR3 loop reads CASSQERRGGRYGELFF. CDR3 in DNA: TGCGCCAGCAGCCAAGAACGGCGGGGGGGCCGATACGGGGAGCTGTTTTTT. The rearrangement joins TRBV4-1 to TRBJ2-2, with 9 bases identical to TRBD2. CDR1 and CDR2 (germline): MGHRA, YSYEKL. V dropped 0 bases and J dropped 7; count of bases not matched to a gene: 9. The length of the CDR3 is 17 residues.

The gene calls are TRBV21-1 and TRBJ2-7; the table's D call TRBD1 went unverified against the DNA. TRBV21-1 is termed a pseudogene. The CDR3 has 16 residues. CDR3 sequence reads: CASSKGAGNESYEQYF. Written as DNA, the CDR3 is TGTGCCAGCAGCAAAGGGGCAGGGAACGAGTCCTACGAGCAGTACTTC.

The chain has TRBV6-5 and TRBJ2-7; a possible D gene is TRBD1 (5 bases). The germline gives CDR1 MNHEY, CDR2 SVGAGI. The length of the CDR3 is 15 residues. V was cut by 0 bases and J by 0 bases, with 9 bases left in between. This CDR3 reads CASSYSMTASYEQYF. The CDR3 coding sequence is TGTGCCAGCAGTTACTCAATGACAGCCTCCTACGAGCAGTACTTC.

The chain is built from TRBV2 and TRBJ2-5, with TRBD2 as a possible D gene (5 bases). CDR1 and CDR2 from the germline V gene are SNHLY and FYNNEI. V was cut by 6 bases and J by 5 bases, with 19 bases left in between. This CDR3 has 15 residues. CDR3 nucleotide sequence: TGTGCCAGCAGAAGATCGGGGAGAACAGTCGAGACCCAGTACTTC. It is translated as CASRRSGRTVETQYF. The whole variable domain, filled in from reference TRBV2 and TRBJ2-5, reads EPEVTQTPSHQVTQMGQEVILRCVPISNHLYFYWYRQILGQKVEFLVSFYNNEISEKSEIFDDQFSVERPDGSNFTLKIRSTKLEDSAMYFCASRRSGRTVETQYFGPGTRLLVL.

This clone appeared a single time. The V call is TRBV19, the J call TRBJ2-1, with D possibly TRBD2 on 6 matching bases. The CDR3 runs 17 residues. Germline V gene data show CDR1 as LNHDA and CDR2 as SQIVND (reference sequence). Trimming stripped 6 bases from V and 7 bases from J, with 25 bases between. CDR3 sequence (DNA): TGTGCCAGTAGAGCATCCGTAGCGGCCCGGCGTGGGAATGAGCAGTTCTTC. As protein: CASRASVAARRGNEQFF.

In DNA form, the CDR3 reads TGTGCCAGCTCTGGACTAGCGGGGGAGACCCAGTACTTC. This sequence encodes CASSGLAGETQYF. The chain recombines TRBV7-2 with TRBJ2-5; 12 bases match TRBD2. With 8 bases clipped from V and 5 bases from J, the junction kept 3 bases outside the gene matches. Germline V gene lookup returns CDR1 SGHTA and CDR2 FQGNSA. The CDR3 runs 13 residues.

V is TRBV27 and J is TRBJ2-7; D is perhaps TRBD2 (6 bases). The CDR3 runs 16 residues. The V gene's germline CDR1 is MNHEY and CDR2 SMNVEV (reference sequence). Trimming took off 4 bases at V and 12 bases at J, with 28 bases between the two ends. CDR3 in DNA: TGTGCCAGCAGTTCCCTCCTCGGAGGGCCGGGACCCCGGTGGTACTTC. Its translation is CASSSLLGGPGPRWYF.

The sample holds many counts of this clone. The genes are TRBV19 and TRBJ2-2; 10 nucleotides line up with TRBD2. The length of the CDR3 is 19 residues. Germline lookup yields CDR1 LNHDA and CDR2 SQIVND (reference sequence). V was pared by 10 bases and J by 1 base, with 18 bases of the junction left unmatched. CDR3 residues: CANPKSCSTSGENTGELFF. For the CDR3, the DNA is TGTGCCAACCCCAAATCTTGTTCCACTAGCGGGGAGAACACCGGGGAGCTGTTTTTT.

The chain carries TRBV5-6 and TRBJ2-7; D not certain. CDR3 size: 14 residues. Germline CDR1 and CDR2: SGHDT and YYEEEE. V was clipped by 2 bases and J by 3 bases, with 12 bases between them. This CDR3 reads CASSLRSYYYEQYF. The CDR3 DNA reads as TGTGCCAGCAGCTTAAGGTCCTACTACTACGAGCAGTACTTC. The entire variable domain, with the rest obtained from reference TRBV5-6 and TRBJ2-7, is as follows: DAGVTQSPTHLIKTRGQQVTLRCSPKSGHDTVSWYQQALGQGPQFIFQYYEEEERQRGNFPDRFSGHQFPNYSSELNVNALLLGDSALYLCASSLRSYYYEQYFGPGTRLTVT.

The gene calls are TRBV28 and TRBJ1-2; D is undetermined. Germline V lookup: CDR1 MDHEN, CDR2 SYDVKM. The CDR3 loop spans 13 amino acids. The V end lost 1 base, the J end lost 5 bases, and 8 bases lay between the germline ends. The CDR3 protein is CASSLSGEYGYTF. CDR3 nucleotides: TGTGCCAGCAGTTTATCCGGGGAATATGGCTACACCTTC.

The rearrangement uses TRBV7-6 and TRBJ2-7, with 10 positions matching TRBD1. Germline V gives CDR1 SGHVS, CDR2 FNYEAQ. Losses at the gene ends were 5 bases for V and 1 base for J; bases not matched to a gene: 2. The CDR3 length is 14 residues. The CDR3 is CASSPDRGSYEQYF. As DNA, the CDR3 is TGTGCCAGCAGCCCGGACAGGGGGTCCTACGAGCAGTACTTC. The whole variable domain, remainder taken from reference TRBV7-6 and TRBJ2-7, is GAGVSQSPRYKVTKRGQDVALRCDPISGHVSLYWYRQALGQGPEFLTYFNYEAQQDKSGLPNDRFSAERPEGSISTLTIQRTEQRDSAMYRCASSPDRGSYEQYFGPGTRLTVT.

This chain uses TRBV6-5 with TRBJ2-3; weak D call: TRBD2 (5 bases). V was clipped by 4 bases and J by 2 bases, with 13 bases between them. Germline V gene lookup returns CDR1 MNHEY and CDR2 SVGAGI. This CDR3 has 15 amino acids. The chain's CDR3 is CASSSLSGYTDTQYF. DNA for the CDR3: TGTGCCAGCAGTTCATTGAGCGGATACACAGATACGCAGTATTTT.

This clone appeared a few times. CDR3 coding DNA: TGTGCCAGCCGGACAGGAGAGACTGAAGCTTTCTTT. It codes for CASRTGETEAFF. The rearrangement uses TRBV6-6 and TRBJ1-1; 7 bases fit TRBD1. The ends lost 8 bases at V and 5 bases at J; junction bases unmatched: 5. This CDR3 is 12 amino acids long. Germline CDR1 reads MNHNY; CDR2 reads SVGAGI (reference sequence).

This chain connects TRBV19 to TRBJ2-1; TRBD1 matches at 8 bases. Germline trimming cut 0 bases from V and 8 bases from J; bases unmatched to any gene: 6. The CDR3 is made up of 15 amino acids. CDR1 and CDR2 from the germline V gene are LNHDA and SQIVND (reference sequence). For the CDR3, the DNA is TGTGCCAGTAGTATAGATCCGGACAGGGCCGATGAGCAGTTCTTC. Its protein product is CASSIDPDRADEQFF.

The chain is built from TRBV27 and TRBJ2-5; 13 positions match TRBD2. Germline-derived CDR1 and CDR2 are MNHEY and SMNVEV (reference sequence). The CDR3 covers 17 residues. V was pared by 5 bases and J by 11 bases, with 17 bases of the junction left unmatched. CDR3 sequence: CASSPRTSGRVSGEQYF. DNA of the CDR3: TGTGCCAGCAGTCCTCGGACTAGCGGGAGAGTTTCGGGGGAGCAGTACTTC.

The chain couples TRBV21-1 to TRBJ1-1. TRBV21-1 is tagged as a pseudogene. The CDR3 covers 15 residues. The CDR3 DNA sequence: TGTGCCAGCAGCAAAGTATTGGGTCTAGACACTGAAGCTTTCTTT. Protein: CASSKVLGLDTEAFF.

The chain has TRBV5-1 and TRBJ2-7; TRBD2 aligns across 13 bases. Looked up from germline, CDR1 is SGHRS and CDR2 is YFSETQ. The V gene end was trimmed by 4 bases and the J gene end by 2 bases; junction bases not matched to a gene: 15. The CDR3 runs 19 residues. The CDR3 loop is CASSGHETSGGTRPYEQYF. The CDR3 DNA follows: TGCGCCAGCAGCGGGCACGAGACTAGCGGGGGGACCCGCCCCTACGAGCAGTACTTC.

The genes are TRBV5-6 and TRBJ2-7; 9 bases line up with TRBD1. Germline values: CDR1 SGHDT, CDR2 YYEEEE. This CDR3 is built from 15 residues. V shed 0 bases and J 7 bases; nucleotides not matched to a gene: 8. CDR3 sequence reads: CASSLALQGAKEQYF. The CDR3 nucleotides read TGTGCCAGCAGCTTGGCGCTACAGGGGGCGAAAGAGCAGTACTTC.

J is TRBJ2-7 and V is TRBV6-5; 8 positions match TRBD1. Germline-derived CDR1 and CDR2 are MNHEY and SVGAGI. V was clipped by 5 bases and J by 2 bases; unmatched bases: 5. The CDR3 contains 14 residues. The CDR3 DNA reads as TGTGCCAGCAGTCCGACAGGGGTGACCTACGAGCAGTACTTC. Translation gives CASSPTGVTYEQYF.

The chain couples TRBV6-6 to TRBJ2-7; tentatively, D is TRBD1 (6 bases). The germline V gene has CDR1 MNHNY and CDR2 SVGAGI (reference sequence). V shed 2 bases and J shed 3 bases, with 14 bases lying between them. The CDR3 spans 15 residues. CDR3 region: CASSYLGAGSYEQYF. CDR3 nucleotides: TGTGCCAGCAGTTACCTGGGGGCAGGGAGCTACGAGCAGTACTTC.

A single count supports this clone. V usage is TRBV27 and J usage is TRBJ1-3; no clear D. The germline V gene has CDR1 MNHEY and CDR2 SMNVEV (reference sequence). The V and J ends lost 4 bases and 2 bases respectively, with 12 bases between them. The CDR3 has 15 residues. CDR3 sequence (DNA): TGTGCCAGCAGTTCCCGGGGAGAGACTGGAAACACCATATATTTT. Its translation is CASSSRGETGNTIYF.

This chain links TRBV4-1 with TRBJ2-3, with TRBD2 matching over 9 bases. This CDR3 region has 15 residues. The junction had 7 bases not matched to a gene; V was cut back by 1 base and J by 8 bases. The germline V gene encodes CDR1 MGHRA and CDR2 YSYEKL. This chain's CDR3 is CASSQGGGREGTQYF. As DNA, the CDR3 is TGCGCCAGCAGCCAAGGGGGCGGGAGGGAGGGTACGCAGTATTTT.

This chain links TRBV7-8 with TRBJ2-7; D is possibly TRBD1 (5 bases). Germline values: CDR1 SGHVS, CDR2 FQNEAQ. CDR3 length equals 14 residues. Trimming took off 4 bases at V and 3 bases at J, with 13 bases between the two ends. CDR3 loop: CASSWTRRSYEQYF. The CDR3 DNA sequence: TGTGCCAGCAGCTGGACACGCCGAAGCTACGAGCAGTACTTC.

CDR3 loop: CASSARQQETQYF. The CDR3 nucleotides read TGTGCCAGCAGCGCCCGACAGCAAGAGACCCAGTACTTC. This chain connects TRBV7-9 to TRBJ2-5, with a possible D match to TRBD1 (5 bases). Deletions cut 5 bases from V and 2 bases from J, with 9 bases between. Looked up from germline, CDR1 is SEHNR and CDR2 is FQNEAQ (reference sequence). CDR3 length equals 13 residues.

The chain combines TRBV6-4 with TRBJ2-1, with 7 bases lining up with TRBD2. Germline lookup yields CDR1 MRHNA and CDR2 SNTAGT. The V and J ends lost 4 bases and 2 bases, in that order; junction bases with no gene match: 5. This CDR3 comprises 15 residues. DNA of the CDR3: TGTGCCAGCAGTGGATCAGCGGGACCCTACAATGAGCAGTTCTTC. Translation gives CASSGSAGPYNEQFF.

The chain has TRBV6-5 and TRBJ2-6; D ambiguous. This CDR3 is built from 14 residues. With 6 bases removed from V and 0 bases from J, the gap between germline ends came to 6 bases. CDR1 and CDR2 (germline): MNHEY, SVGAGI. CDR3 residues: CASRASSGANVLTF. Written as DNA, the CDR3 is TGTGCCAGCAGGGCAAGCTCTGGGGCCAACGTCCTGACTTTC.